This T cell receptor (beta chain) was identified in a study of blood T cells in healthy people across ages. This clonotype has a handful of counts. Looked up from germline, CDR1 is MNHNY and CDR2 is SVGAGI (reference sequence). The CDR3 spans 16 residues. Germline trimming cut 2 bases from V and 0 bases from J; bases unmatched to any gene: 5. Primers used in a second PCR of roughly 6 to 11 cycles were a sample-barcoded 5' primer and a J-beta primer mix. The authors tagged each cDNA molecule using a template-switch adaptor with 12 random nucleotides. A single record per CDR3 protein comes from TCRdb applying MiXCR to the 5' RACE reads. The data hold approximately 360,000 distinct CDR3 sequences, with approximately 52% observed a single time. Roughly 10 milliliters of peripheral blood were drawn from each donor.

This sequence was found in a man aged 60 to 75 in good health. The sample consisted of blood. The gene calls are TRBV6-6 and TRBJ1-2; 8 bases align to TRBD1. The chain's CDR3 is CASSYTQGASNYGYTF. In nucleotides, the CDR3 is TGTGCCAGCAGTTACACTCAGGGGGCCTCTAACTATGGCTACACCTTC.